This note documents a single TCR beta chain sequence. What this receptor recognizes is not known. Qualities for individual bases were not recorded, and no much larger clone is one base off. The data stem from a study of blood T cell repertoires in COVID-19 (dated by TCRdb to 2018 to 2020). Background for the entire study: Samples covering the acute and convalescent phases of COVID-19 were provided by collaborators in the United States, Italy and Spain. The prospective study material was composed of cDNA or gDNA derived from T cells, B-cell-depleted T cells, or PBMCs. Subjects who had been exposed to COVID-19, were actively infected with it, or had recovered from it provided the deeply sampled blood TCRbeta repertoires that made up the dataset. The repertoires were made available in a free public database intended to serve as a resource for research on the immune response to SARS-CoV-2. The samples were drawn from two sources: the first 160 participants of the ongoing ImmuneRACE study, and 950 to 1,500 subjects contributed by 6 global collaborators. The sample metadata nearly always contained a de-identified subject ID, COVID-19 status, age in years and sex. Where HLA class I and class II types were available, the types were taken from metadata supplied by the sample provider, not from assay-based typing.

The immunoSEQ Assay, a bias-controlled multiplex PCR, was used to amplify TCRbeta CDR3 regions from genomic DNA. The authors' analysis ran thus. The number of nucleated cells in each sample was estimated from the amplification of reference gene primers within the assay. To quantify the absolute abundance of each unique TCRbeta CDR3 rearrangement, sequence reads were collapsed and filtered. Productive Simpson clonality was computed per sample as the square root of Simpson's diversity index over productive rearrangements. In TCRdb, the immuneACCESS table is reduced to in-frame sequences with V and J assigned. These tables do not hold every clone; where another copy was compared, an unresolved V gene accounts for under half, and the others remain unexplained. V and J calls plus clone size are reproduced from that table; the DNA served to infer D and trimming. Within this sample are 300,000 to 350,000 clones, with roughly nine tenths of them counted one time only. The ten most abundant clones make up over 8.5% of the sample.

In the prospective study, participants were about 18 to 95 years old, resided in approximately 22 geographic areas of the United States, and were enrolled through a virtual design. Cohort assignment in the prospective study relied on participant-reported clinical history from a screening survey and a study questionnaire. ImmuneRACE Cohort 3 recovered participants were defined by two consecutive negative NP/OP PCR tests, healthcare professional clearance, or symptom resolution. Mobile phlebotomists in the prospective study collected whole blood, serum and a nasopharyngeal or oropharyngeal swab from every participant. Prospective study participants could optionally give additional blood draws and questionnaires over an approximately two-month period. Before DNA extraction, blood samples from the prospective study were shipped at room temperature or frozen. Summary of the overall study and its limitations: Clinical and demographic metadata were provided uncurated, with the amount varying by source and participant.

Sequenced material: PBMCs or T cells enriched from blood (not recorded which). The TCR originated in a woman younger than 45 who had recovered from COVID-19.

The CDR3 is CASSLRSSGRAGELFF. The DNA sequence is as follows: TGTGCCAGCAGCTTAAGGTCTAGCGGGAGGGCCGGGGAGCTGTTTTTT. The V and J segments used are TRBV7-2 and TRBJ2-2, and TRBD2 aligns with 12 junction nucleotides. V has 2 bases trimmed and J has 6 bases trimmed; junction bases matching no gene number 4. Reading from cysteine to phenylalanine, the CDR3 counts 16 amino acids. Kept here is only the CDR3 DNA, which spans 48 bases and is read in frame from base 1. According to the germline V gene, CDR1 reads SGHTA and CDR2 reads FQGNSA.